Detailed here is one TCR beta chain. Antigen unknown. Deletions cut 2 bases from V and 3 bases from J, with 22 bases between. CDR3 length: 18 residues. The germline gives CDR1 SGHTA, CDR2 FQGNSA. Data came from immunoSEQ multiplex PCR; TCRdb stores just in-frame clones and leaves some out. The sample consists of about 70,000 clones, roughly 92% of them appearing once. The sample comes from a study of cytomegalovirus exposure and HLA in healthy donors. Regarding the study as a whole: Many donors shared some public TCRs, even though most TCR sequences were rare.

This TCR was sampled from a man aged 18 to 29 in good health and CMV-seropositive. The chain couples TRBV7-2 to TRBJ2-5; a possible D gene is TRBD2 (7 bases). Sequences were obtained from PBMCs. DNA of the CDR3: TGTGCCAGCAGCTTAAGGGGGGGGCAGATCAACACCAAAGAGACCCAGTACTTC. Translated, it gives CASSLRGGQINTKETQYF. The full variable domain, its missing parts supplied by reference TRBV7-2 and TRBJ2-5, is GAGVSQSPSNKVTEKGKDVELRCDPISGHTALYWYRQSLGQGLEFLIYFQGNSAPDKSGLPSDRFSAERTGGSVSTLTIQRTQQEDSAVYLCASSLRGGQINTKETQYFGPGTRLLVL.